The entry that follows covers one T cell receptor (beta chain) sequence. What it recognizes is unknown. This sample was included in a study of CD4 T cell repertoires in COVID-19. Overall study context: Relabeled CFSE-low cells, IL-2-expanded for more than 9 days, met spikes from other coronaviruses.

Study results and limitations: In SARS-CoV and/or HKU1 spike cultures, between roughly 6 and 27% of SARS-CoV-2 clonotypes reappeared. Suggested intraclonal diversification: top SARS-CoV-2-reactive clonotypes appeared in two or three memory subsets.

Measured with immunoSEQ multiplex PCR; TCRdb has only the in-frame clones, and not every one. The sample carries about 75,000 clones, 80% to 90% recorded once. The CDR3 is 12 residues long. Trimming left V 1 base short and J 5 bases short, with 5 bases between. In germline, CDR1 is SGHRS, CDR2 YFSETQ. The material sequenced was CD4+ T cells from peripheral blood, taken after recovery from COVID-19. The sequence was obtained from a human donor who had COVID-19. The rearrangement uses TRBV5-1 and TRBJ2-3; D not certain. The CDR3 DNA reads as TGCGCCAGCAGCTTGACTCAAGATACGCAGTATTTT. It is translated as CASSLTQDTQYF.